The 27 T cell receptor beta chains below come from one sample, sequenced in a study of identical twins. TCRdb re-analysed the 5' RACE reads in MiXCR, keeping a single row per CDR3 protein. The repertoire holds fewer than 550,000 distinct CDR3 sequences, with roughly 13% as singletons. The same data also contributed to another study, on yellow fever vaccine responses in identical twins.

The sample was CD4+ T cells sorted from blood. The receptors come from a woman aged 18-29 years in good health.

In this sample, this clonotype turned up a few times. CDR3 residues: CASSQVWAGGRSYTF. The CDR3 DNA sequence: TGCGCCAGCAGCCAAGTGTGGGCCGGGGGGAGAAGCTACACCTTC. The chain couples TRBV4-1 to TRBJ1-2; D is perhaps TRBD1 (5 bases). The V gene's germline CDR1 is MGHRA and CDR2 YSYEKL. The CDR3 is made up of 15 amino acids. Deletions cut 1 base from V and 9 bases from J, with 18 bases between.

The chain links TRBV20-1 to TRBJ2-5, with D perhaps TRBD2 (5 bases). CDR1 is DFQATT and CDR2 is SNEGSKA in the germline V gene (reference sequence). CDR3 length: 12 residues. Trimming took off 5 bases at V and 3 bases at J, with 10 bases between the two ends. CDR3 protein: CSAGLKEETQYF. The CDR3 coding sequence is TGCAGTGCTGGACTTAAAGAAGAGACCCAGTACTTC.

The chain uses TRBV23-1 and TRBJ2-2, with TRBD1 as a possible D gene (5 bases). TRBV23-1 is sorted into the ORF group, with uncertain function. V was pared by 5 bases and J by 1 base, with 11 bases between. This CDR3 has 15 residues. The CDR3: CASSYTGQNTGELFF. CDR3 coding DNA: TGCGCCAGCAGTTATACAGGACAGAACACCGGGGAGCTGTTTTTT.

V usage is TRBV7-2 and J usage is TRBJ2-1; D is possibly TRBD1 (6 bases). Per the germline V gene, CDR1 is SGHTA and CDR2 is FQGNSA. V gave up 1 base and J gave up 5 bases, with 15 bases separating them. This CDR3 contains 16 residues. As DNA, the CDR3 is TGTGCCAGCAGCTTAGTTGGTGGACAGAATCACAATGAGCAGTTCTTC. Protein product: CASSLVGGQNHNEQFF.

CDR3 in amino acids: CASTRAGTGATGELFF. In DNA, the CDR3 is TGTGCCAGCACCCGCGCGGGGACGGGGGCCACCGGGGAGCTGTTTTTT. The V and J genes are TRBV12-3 or TRBV12-4 and TRBJ2-2; D possibly matches TRBD1 or TRBD2 (6 bases each). The CDR3 length is 16 residues. V was cut by 7 bases and J by 4 bases, with 19 bases left in between.

The chain carries TRBV20-1 and TRBJ2-7; D is unclear. The V gene lost 6 bases and the J gene lost 1 base, with 13 bases spanning the gap. Germline CDR1 reads DFQATT; CDR2 reads SNEGSKA (reference sequence). The CDR3 runs to 13 residues. This chain's CDR3 is CSAEWTDSYEQYF. The CDR3 DNA is TGCAGTGCCGAATGGACGGATTCCTACGAGCAGTACTTC.

This clonotype was found a few times. The chain recombines TRBV3-1 with TRBJ2-7; 9 positions agree with TRBD2. V gave up 6 bases and J gave up 5 bases; unmatched junction bases: 5. Germline CDR1 reads LGHDT; CDR2 reads YNNKEL (reference sequence). This CDR3 is built from 13 residues. This CDR3 reads CASRPGTSNEQYF. Written as DNA, the CDR3 is TGTGCCAGCAGACCCGGGACTAGCAACGAGCAGTACTTC.

This chain connects TRBV20-1 to TRBJ1-6, with TRBD1 as a possible D gene (5 bases). The CDR3 totals 16 residues. Germline assignment: CDR1 DFQATT and CDR2 SNEGSKA (reference sequence). V was cut by 6 bases and J by 0 bases, with 15 bases left in between. As DNA, the CDR3 is TGCAGTGCCCGGGGACGGCAGAGCTCCTATAATTCACCCCTCCACTTT. Translation gives CSARGRQSSYNSPLHF.

This clonotype was counted only a few times. The genes are TRBV7-2 and TRBJ2-2; D gene ambiguous. The V gene's germline CDR1 is SGHTA and CDR2 FQGNSA. V was pared by 2 bases and J by 0 bases, with 7 bases between. This CDR3 has 15 amino acids. The CDR3 sequence is CASSLKQTNTGELFF. For the CDR3, the DNA is TGTGCCAGCAGCTTAAAGCAAACGAACACCGGGGAGCTGTTTTTT.

The rearrangement links TRBV6-1 to TRBJ2-7; tentatively, D is TRBD1 (5 bases). The V end was cut by 6 bases, the J end by 0 bases, with 15 bases between. Germline V gene data show CDR1 as MNHNS and CDR2 as SASEGT. The CDR3 has 15 residues. CDR3 sequence (DNA): TGTGCCAGCAGGGACAACCTCCGGTACTCCTACGAGCAGTACTTC. This encodes CASRDNLRYSYEQYF.

This clonotype was counted between two and nine times. The chain uses TRBV18 and TRBJ2-7; TRBD1 aligns across 8 bases. Germline trimming cut 3 bases from V and 3 bases from J; bases unmatched to any gene: 4. This CDR3 region has 14 residues. The germline CDR1 and CDR2 sequences are KGHSH and LQKENI. CDR3 sequence reads: CASSPNGQGYEQYF. DNA of the CDR3: TGTGCCAGCTCACCGAACGGACAGGGCTACGAGCAGTACTTC.

V is TRBV28 and J is TRBJ1-6, with TRBD1 matching 8 bases. The CDR3 consists of 15 residues. The germline V gene has CDR1 MDHEN and CDR2 SYDVKM. J lost 9 bases, V lost 1 base, and 5 bases had no gene match. The CDR3 loop is CASSLSDRAISPLHF. The CDR3 nucleotides read TGTGCCAGCAGTTTATCGGACAGGGCCATTTCACCCCTCCACTTT.

This chain uses TRBV20-1 with TRBJ2-3; tentatively, D is TRBD1 or TRBD2 (5 bases each). V was cut by 2 bases and J by 5 bases, with 20 bases left in between. CDR1 is DFQATT and CDR2 is SNEGSKA in the germline V gene (reference sequence). CDR3 size: 16 residues. CDR3 in amino acids: CSARSAVWDQKDTQYF. CDR3 nucleotides: TGCAGTGCTAGATCCGCGGTTTGGGACCAGAAAGATACGCAGTATTTT.

This clonotype has only a few counts. The J gene is TRBJ2-7, the V gene TRBV15; D is possibly TRBD1 (6 bases). The CDR3 totals 16 residues. The V end was cut by 0 bases, the J end by 0 bases, with 12 bases between. CDR1 LNHNV and CDR2 YYDKDF come from the germline V gene (reference sequence). CDR3 loop: CATSRDIVTGSYEQYF. As DNA, the CDR3 is TGTGCCACCAGCAGAGATATTGTGACAGGCTCCTACGAGCAGTACTTC.

This clonotype was recorded many times. This chain joins TRBV5-1 and TRBJ2-1; perhaps TRBD1 as D (6 bases). V lost 2 bases, J lost 7 bases, and 13 bases lay in between. Germline V gene sequence: CDR1 SGHRS, CDR2 YFSETQ. The CDR3 loop spans 14 amino acids. CDR3 nucleotide sequence: TGCGCCAGCAGCTTAAAGGGGGTGGATAATGAGCAGTTCTTC. Protein: CASSLKGVDNEQFF.

This clonotype occurred a few times. This chain connects TRBV28 to TRBJ2-7, with 7 bases that match TRBD2. The V segment lost 6 bases and the J segment 6 bases; nucleotides outside the gene matches: 5. CDR1 and CDR2 from the germline V gene are MDHEN and SYDVKM. This CDR3 has 12 residues. Written as DNA, the CDR3 is TGTGCCAGCAGGACGGGACTATCCGAGCAGTACTTC. Translated, it gives CASRTGLSEQYF.

This clonotype appeared a few times. The chain couples TRBV12-3 or TRBV12-4 to TRBJ1-4, with D hard to call. The CDR3 has 11 residues. V gave up 7 bases and J gave up 13 bases, with 13 bases separating them. The CDR3 loop is CASMTVGRLFF. The CDR3 bases are TGTGCCAGCATGACGGTAGGACGACTGTTTTTT.

The chain combines TRBV5-6 with TRBJ2-5, with D tentatively TRBD2 (5 bases). The CDR3 has 15 amino acids. V was shortened by 4 bases and J by 1 base, with 14 bases between the two germline ends. Germline lookup yields CDR1 SGHDT and CDR2 YYEEEE. The CDR3 loop is CASSVLATFQETQYF. CDR3 in DNA: TGTGCCAGCAGCGTTCTAGCTACCTTCCAAGAGACCCAGTACTTC.

As for this clonotype: Relative to the germline gene, one junction end is altered; a read error may explain this. This sequence joins TRBV5-6 and TRBJ2-7, with 9 bases aligning to TRBD2. The CDR3 has 16 residues. Germline CDR1 is SGHDT and CDR2 is YYEEEE. The CDR3: CASSLRAGGRGNEKYF. The CDR3 nucleotides read TGTGCCAGCAGCTTACGCGCGGGCGGGAGGGGGAACGAGAAGTACTTC.

The chain links TRBV27 to TRBJ2-2, with D unclear. V lost 0 bases, J lost 6 bases, and 11 bases lay in between. CDR1 is MNHEY and CDR2 is SMNVEV in the germline V gene (reference sequence). The CDR3 covers 15 residues. CDR3: CASSLSGRMAGELFF. The DNA for the CDR3 is TGTGCCAGCAGTTTATCCGGACGTATGGCCGGGGAGCTGTTTTTT.

The chain uses TRBV12-3 or TRBV12-4 and TRBJ2-4; D might be TRBD1 (5 bases). The CDR3 covers 15 residues. V shed 5 bases and J shed 1 base, with 12 bases lying between them. The CDR3 coding sequence is TGTGCCAGCAGTCCCAATGGGGCCGCCAAAAACATTCAGTACTTC. Amino acid sequence: CASSPNGAAKNIQYF.

V gene TRBV11-2 combines with J gene TRBJ2-1, with 9 positions matching TRBD2. From germline, CDR1 is SGHAT and CDR2 FQNNGV. CDR3 size: 14 residues. Trimming removed 1 base from V and 10 bases from J; junction bases left unmatched: 5. CDR3 sequence: CASSLVFSGREQFF. CDR3 in DNA: TGTGCCAGCAGCTTAGTTTTCAGCGGGAGGGAGCAGTTCTTC.

J is TRBJ2-1 and V is TRBV3-1, with 11 bases aligning to TRBD2. Trimming at V came to 5 bases and at J to 4 bases, leaving 16 bases not matched to a gene. This CDR3 region has 19 residues. The germline gives CDR1 LGHDT, CDR2 YNNKEL (reference sequence). CDR3 in DNA: TGTGCCAGCAGCTCTCCGGGACAGCTAGCGGGAGGACTATACAATGAGCAGTTCTTC. Protein product: CASSSPGQLAGGLYNEQFF.

The chain joins TRBV6-1 to TRBJ2-7; D is ambiguous. The CDR3 contains 16 residues. Germline V CDR1 and CDR2: MNHNS, SASEGT. Trimming cost V 7 bases and J 1 base, with 20 bases left between them. This chain's CDR3 is CASNPGWAQGSYEQYF. The CDR3, as DNA: TGTGCCAGCAACCCTGGTTGGGCACAAGGGTCCTACGAGCAGTACTTC.

The chain is built from TRBV4-3 and TRBJ2-1, with a possible D match to TRBD2 (5 bases). The CDR3 runs 14 residues. Trimming removed 5 bases from V and 9 bases from J, with 17 bases in between. The germline gives CDR1 LGHNA, CDR2 YSLEER. Here the CDR3 reads CASSSEQARGEQFF. For the CDR3, the DNA is TGCGCCAGCAGCTCCGAACAAGCCCGGGGTGAGCAGTTCTTC.

V is TRBV28 and J is TRBJ1-1, with D possibly TRBD1 on 5 matching bases. CDR1 is MDHEN and CDR2 is SYDVKM in the germline V gene. The CDR3 covers 13 residues. Trimming left V 3 bases short and J 6 bases short, with 11 bases between. This CDR3 is CASSLVGEPEAFF. CDR3 nucleotide sequence: TGTGCCAGCAGTTTGGTAGGGGAGCCTGAAGCTTTCTTT.

The chain recombines TRBV7-9 with TRBJ1-1; 9 bases line up with TRBD1. Trimming at V came to 5 bases and at J to 4 bases, leaving 5 bases not matched to a gene. Germline V gene data show CDR1 as SEHNR and CDR2 as FQNEAQ (reference sequence). The CDR3 is 14 amino acids. Here the CDR3 DNA reads TGTGCCAGCAGCCGTGAGACAGGGGGCACTGAAGCTTTCTTT. Protein: CASSRETGGTEAFF.